This T cell receptor (beta chain) stems from a study of cytomegalovirus exposure and HLA in healthy donors. Study at large: Researchers previously reported finding roughly 120 million unique TCR beta sequences from about 179 million T cells.

Notes on the study in general: Across all donors, roughly uniform sequencing depth was an assumption of the presence/absence analyses. A later analysis found that most CMV-associated TCR beta chains appeared HLA-restricted. In an earlier analysis, most TCR beta V segments were productive about 87% or about 30% of the time.

This clone was observed a few times. Its target is unknown. V was clipped by 2 bases and J by 5 bases, with 3 bases between them. The CDR3 totals 11 residues. Germline-derived CDR1 and CDR2 are SGHTA and FQGNSA. The PCR used 60 Vbeta and 13 Jbeta primers. Assay used: immunoSEQ multiplex PCR; TCRdb lists only in-frame clones, some missing. The sample yields about 200,000 clones, roughly 85% seen once. This TCR derives from a man aged 18-30 years in good health and CMV-seronegative. The V and J genes are TRBV7-2 and TRBJ2-5; D gene uncertain. Sequenced material: PBMCs. CDR3 loop: CASSLSETQYF. CDR3 coding DNA: TGTGCCAGCAGCTTAAGCGAGACCCAGTACTTC.